This entry concerns a single T cell receptor beta chain. Its antigen is undetermined. CDR1 and CDR2 from the germline V gene are MNHEY and SMNVEV (reference sequence). With V trimmed by 6 bases and J by 8 bases, 7 bases remained unmatched. The CDR3 contains 14 residues. The sample originates from a study of cytomegalovirus exposure and HLA in healthy donors. The PCR was carried out with 60 Vbeta primers and 13 Jbeta primers. Profiled with immunoSEQ multiplex PCR; TCRdb holds only in-frame clones, not every one. The table lists about 120,000 clones, around 80% of them singletons. The study, taken as a whole, reports: An analysis that came later showed most CMV-associated TCR beta chains appearing HLA-restricted. It was only CMV serostatus that was available as immune exposure information.

This TCR derives from a man aged 25 to 40 in good health and CMV-seropositive. The chain combines TRBV27 with TRBJ1-4; 9 bases are a match to TRBD1. Sequenced sample: PBMCs. The CDR3 sequence: CASSQRQGGEKLFF. The CDR3 DNA is TGTGCCAGCAGCCAAAGACAGGGGGGCGAAAAACTGTTTTTT. Together with reference TRBV27 and TRBJ1-4, the CDR3 gives the full variable domain: EAQVTQNPRYLITVTGKKLTVTCSQNMNHEYMSWYRQDPGLGLRQIYYSMNVEVTDKGDVPEGYKVSRKEKRNFPLILESPSPNQTSLYFCASSQRQGGEKLFFGSGTQLSVL.